This T cell receptor (beta chain) was identified in a study of cytomegalovirus exposure and HLA in healthy donors. This clone showed up just a few times. The antigen is unknown. Germline V gives CDR1 SGHDT, CDR2 YYEEEE. This CDR3 spans 16 amino acids. J lost 1 base, V lost 2 bases, and 4 bases had no gene match. Whole-study results and caveats: TCR beta V- and J-gene trimming, according to a later analysis, was linked to a missense DCLRE1C variant. In a later analysis, an Asian-associated ancestry cluster reportedly showed fewer N-insertions than the approximately 700-donor mean.

Primers for the PCR totalled 60 Vbeta and 13 Jbeta. Here immunoSEQ multiplex PCR was the method, and the copy in TCRdb shows in-frame clones only, minus some. The data contain 150,000 to 200,000 clones, roughly four fifths of them singletons. The sequence derives from a middle-aged woman in good health and CMV-seronegative. This chain connects TRBV5-6 to TRBJ2-2; 8 nucleotides align to TRBD2. Sequenced: PBMCs. This CDR3 is CASSLRLAGNTGELFF. The CDR3 bases are TGTGCCAGCAGCTTAAGGCTAGCGGGGAACACCGGGGAGCTGTTTTTT.